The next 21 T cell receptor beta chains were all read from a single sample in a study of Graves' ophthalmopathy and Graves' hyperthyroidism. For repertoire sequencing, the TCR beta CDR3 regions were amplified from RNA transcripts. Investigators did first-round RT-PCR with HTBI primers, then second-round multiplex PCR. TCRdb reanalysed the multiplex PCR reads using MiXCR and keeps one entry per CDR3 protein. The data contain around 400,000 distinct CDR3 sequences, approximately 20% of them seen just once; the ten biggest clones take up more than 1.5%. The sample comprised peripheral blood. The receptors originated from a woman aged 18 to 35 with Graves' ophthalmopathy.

The CDR3 bases are TGTGCCAGTAGGACTCAGGGGAGCGGCGAGACCCAGTACTTC. This translates into CASRTQGSGETQYF. The chain combines TRBV19 with TRBJ2-5; D is perhaps TRBD1 (6 bases). The V gene's germline CDR1 is LNHDA and CDR2 SQIVND (reference sequence). CDR3 length: 14 residues. Trimming left V 6 bases short and J 5 bases short, with 16 bases between.

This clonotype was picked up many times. The CDR3 sequence: CASSSSPSNQPQHF. Here the CDR3 DNA reads TGTGCCAGTAGTTCCAGCCCTAGCAATCAGCCCCAGCATTTT. The rearrangement links TRBV19 to TRBJ1-5; D gene uncertain. Germline lookup yields CDR1 LNHDA and CDR2 SQIVND (reference sequence). The CDR3 is 14 amino acids. Trimming cost V 5 bases and J 0 bases, with 8 bases left between them.

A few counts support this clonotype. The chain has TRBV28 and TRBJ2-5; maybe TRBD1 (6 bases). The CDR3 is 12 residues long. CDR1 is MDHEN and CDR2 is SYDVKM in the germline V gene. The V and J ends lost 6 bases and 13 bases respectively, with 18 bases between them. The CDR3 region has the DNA TGTGCCAGCAGGGATCCTAGGGGGACGAGGTACTTC. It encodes CASRDPRGTRYF.

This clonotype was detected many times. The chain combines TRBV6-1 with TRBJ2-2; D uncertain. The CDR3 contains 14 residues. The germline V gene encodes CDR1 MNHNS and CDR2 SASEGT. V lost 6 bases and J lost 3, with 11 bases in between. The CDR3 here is CASSPPSDTGELFF. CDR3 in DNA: TGTGCCAGCAGCCCCCCCAGCGACACCGGGGAGCTGTTTTTT.

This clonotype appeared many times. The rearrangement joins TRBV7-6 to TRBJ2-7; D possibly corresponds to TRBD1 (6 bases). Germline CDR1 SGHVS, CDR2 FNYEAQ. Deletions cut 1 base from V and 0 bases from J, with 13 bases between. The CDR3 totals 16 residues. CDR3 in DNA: TGTGCCAGCAGCTTAGGTGGGGGCTCGAGCTCCTACGAGCAGTACTTC. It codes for CASSLGGGSSSYEQYF.

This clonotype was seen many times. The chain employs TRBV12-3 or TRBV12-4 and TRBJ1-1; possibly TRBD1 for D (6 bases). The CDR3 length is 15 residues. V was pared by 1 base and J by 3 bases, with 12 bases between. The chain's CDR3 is CASSLGGPQDTEAFF. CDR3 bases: TGTGCCAGCAGTTTAGGGGGGCCCCAGGACACTGAAGCTTTCTTT.

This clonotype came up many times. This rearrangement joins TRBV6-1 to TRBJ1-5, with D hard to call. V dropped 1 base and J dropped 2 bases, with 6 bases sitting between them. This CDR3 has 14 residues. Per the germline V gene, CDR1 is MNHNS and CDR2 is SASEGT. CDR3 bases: TGTGCCAGCAGTGAAGGGTTCGGCAATCAGCCCCAGCATTTT. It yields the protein CASSEGFGNQPQHF.

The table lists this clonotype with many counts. The CDR3 sequence: CATSDLRVGANVLTF. CDR3 coding DNA: TGTGCCACCAGTGATTTGCGGGTTGGGGCCAACGTCCTGACTTTC. The gene calls are TRBV24-1 and TRBJ2-6, with no clear D. The CDR3 contains 15 residues. CDR1 and CDR2 (germline): KGHDR, SFDVKD. V was clipped by 0 bases and J by 3 bases, with 5 bases between them.

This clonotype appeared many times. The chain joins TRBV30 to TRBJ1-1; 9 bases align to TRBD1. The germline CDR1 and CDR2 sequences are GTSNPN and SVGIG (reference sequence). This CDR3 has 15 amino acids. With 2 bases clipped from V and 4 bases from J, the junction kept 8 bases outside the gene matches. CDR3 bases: TGTGCCTGGAGTACCAAACGGGACAGGGCCACTGAAGCTTTCTTT. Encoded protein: CAWSTKRDRATEAFF.

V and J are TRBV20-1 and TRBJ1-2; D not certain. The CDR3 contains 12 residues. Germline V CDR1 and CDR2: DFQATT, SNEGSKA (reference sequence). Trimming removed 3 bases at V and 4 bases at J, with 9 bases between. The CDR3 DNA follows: TGCAGTGCTAGCGGGGAGTTCTATGGCTACACCTTC. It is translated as CSASGEFYGYTF.

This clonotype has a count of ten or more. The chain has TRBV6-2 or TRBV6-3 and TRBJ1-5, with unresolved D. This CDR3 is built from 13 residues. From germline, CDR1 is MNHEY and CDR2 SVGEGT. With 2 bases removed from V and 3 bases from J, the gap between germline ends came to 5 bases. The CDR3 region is CASSYPLNQPQHF. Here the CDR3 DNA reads TGTGCCAGCAGTTACCCGCTCAATCAGCCCCAGCATTTT.

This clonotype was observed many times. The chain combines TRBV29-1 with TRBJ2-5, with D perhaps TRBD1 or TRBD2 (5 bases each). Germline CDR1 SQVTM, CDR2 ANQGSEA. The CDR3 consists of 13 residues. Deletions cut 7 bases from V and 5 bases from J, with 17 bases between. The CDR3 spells CSAGTTTWETQYF. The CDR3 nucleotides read TGCAGCGCTGGGACCACAACCTGGGAGACCCAGTACTTC.

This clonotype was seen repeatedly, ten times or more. The CDR3, as DNA: TGTGCCAGCAGCCAAGATTCCCCCGGGACAGGGAGATTTAATTCACCCCTCCACTTT. It is translated as CASSQDSPGTGRFNSPLHF. The chain has TRBV4-2 and TRBJ1-6; 9 bases match TRBD1. The trim removed 0 bases at V and 6 bases at J, leaving 12 bases unmatched. The germline V gene has CDR1 LGHNA and CDR2 YNFKEQ. The CDR3 covers 19 residues.

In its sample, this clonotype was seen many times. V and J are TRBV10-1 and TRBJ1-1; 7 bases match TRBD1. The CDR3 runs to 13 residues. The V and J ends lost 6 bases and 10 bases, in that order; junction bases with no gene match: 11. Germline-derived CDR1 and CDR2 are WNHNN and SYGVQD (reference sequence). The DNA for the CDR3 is TGCGCCAGCAGCGATGACAGGGAGAAAGGAGCTTTCTTT. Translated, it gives CASSDDREKGAFF.

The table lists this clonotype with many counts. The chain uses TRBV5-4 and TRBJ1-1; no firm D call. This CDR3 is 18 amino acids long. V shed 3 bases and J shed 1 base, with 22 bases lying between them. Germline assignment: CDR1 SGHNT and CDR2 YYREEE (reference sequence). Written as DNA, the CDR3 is TGTGCCAGCAGCTCAGTGCCCACCGGGAGTGCCAGGAACACTGAAGCTTTCTTT. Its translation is CASSSVPTGSARNTEAFF. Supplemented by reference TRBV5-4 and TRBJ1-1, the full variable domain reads ETGVTQSPTHLIKTRGQQVTLRCSSQSGHNTVSWYQQALGQGPQFIFQYYREEENGRGNFPPRFSGLQFPNYSSELNVNALELDDSALYLCASSSVPTGSARNTEAFFGQGTRLTVV.

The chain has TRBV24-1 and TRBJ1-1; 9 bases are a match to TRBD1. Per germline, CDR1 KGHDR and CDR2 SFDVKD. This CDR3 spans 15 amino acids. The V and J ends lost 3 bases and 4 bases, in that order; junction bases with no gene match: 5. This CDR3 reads CATSDGNRGPTEAFF. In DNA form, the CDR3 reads TGTGCCACCAGTGATGGGAACAGGGGGCCCACTGAAGCTTTCTTT.

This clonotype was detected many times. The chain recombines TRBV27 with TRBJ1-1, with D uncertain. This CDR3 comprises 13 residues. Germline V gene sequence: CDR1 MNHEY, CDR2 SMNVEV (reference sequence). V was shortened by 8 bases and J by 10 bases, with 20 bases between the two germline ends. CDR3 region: CASRSSKGEGAFF. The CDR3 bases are TGTGCCAGCCGATCGTCTAAGGGAGAAGGAGCTTTCTTT.

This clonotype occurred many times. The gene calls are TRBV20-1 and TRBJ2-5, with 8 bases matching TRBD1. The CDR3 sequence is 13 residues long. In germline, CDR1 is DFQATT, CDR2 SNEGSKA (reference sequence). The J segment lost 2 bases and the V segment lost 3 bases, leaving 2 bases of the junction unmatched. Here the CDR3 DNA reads TGCAGTGCTAGGGACAGGGATCAAGAGACCCAGTACTTC. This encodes CSARDRDQETQYF.

The CDR3 DNA follows: TGTGCCAGCAGCCAACAGGGAAGCTCCTATAATTCACCCCTCCACTTT. This gives the protein CASSQQGSSYNSPLHF. The rearrangement links TRBV12-3 or TRBV12-4 to TRBJ1-6, with D maybe TRBD1 (6 bases). The CDR3 is made up of 16 amino acids. Trimming shortened V by 6 bases and J by 0 bases, and 12 bases separated the two germline ends.

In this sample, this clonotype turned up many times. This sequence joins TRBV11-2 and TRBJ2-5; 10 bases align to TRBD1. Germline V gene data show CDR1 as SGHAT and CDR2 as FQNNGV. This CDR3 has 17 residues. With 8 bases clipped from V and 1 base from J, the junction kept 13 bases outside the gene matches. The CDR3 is CASGKSRDRGSQETQYF. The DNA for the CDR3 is TGTGCCAGCGGCAAATCCCGGGACAGGGGATCCCAAGAGACCCAGTACTTC.

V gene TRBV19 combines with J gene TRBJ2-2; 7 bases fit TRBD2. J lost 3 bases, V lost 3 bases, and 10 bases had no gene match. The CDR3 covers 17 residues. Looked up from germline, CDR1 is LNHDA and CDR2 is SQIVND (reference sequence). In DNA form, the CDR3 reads TGTGCCAGTAGTATGGGGTGGGACTACATATACACCGGGGAGCTGTTTTTT. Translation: CASSMGWDYIYTGELFF.